A selection of T cell receptor beta chains follows, all from one sample in a study of cytomegalovirus exposure and HLA in healthy donors. Generated by immunoSEQ multiplex PCR, the TCRdb table keeps only in-frame clones and is missing some. Among 130,000 or so clones listed, roughly 78% were seen once. Sample: PBMCs. These receptors were obtained from a man younger than 40 in good health and CMV-seronegative. Each CDR3 is given with its conserved first and last residue. D genes are given only for firm matches. Only part of the rows carry a size: once, few, many, or a class if the clone is expanded.

clone size	V gene	J gene	D gene	CDR3 DNA	CDR3 protein
once	TRBV2	TRBJ2-2	.	TGTGCCAGCAGTGAGTACAGGGCTCCGATAACCGGGGAGCTGTTTTTT	CASSEYRAPITGELFF
once	TRBV10-3	TRBJ1-2	.	TGTGCCATCAGTGACAGCCCCGACTTCGGCTACACCTTC	CAISDSPDFGYTF
.	TRBV11-1	TRBJ2-7	TRBD2	TGTGCCAGCAGCCGATTTCCGGGACTAGCGGGAGGGCCCGGAGAGCAGTACTTC	CASSRFPGLAGGPGEQYF
.	TRBV10-3	TRBJ2-5	.	TGTGCCATCAGTGTAGTAGCCGATCGGGGGACCCAGTACTTC	CAISVVADRGTQYF
.	TRBV28	TRBJ2-3	.	TGTGCCAGCAGTTTTCTAGGGACTTCGAATCCCACAGATACGCAGTATTTT	CASSFLGTSNPTDTQYF
.	TRBV4-1	TRBJ2-3	.	TGCGCCAGCAGCCAAGACTTTGGAGGGGTCAGCACAGATACGCAGTATTTT	CASSQDFGGVSTDTQYF
few	TRBV28	TRBJ1-5	.	TGTGCCAGCAGTTTAGAGGCACTCAATCAGCCCCAGCATTTT	CASSLEALNQPQHF
.	TRBV29-1	TRBJ2-7	TRBD2	TGCAGCGTAATAGCGGGGAACTCCTACGAGCAGTACTTC	CSVIAGNSYEQYF
.	TRBV2	TRBJ2-1	.	TGTGCCAGCAGTGAAGAGCTCCCTCTTTTCCACAATGAGCAGTTCTTC	CASSEELPLFHNEQFF
once	TRBV28	TRBJ2-1	TRBD1	TGTGCCACCACCCGAACCGGGACAGGGGCCAATGAGCAGTTCTTC	CATTRTGTGANEQFF
.	TRBV28	TRBJ2-5	TRBD2	TGTGCCAGCCGTCTTGGGACTAGCGGGGAGGCTTCGATAGAGACCCAGTACTTC	CASRLGTSGEASIETQYF
.	TRBV27	TRBJ2-7	TRBD2	TGTGCCAGCAGTTTCGTGTCCCCGGGAGGCGAGCAGTACTTC	CASSFVSPGGEQYF
.	TRBV5-1	TRBJ2-6	TRBD1	TGCGCCAGCAGCTTTGGAACAGGGGCTGGGGCCAACGTCCTGACTTTC	CASSFGTGAGANVLTF
.	TRBV6-5	TRBJ2-7	.	TGTGCCAGCAGTTACGACTACGAGCAGTACTTC	CASSYDYEQYF
.	TRBV7-8	TRBJ1-5	.	TGTGCCAGCAGCTTAGCGCCCGGGATGGACCTCAATCAGCCCCAGCATTTT	CASSLAPGMDLNQPQHF
.	TRBV1	TRBJ2-1	.	TGCACCAGCAGCCAAAAACCGGGACTAGGTTGCAATGAGCAGTTCTTC	CTSSQKPGLGCNEQFF
.	TRBV4-1	TRBJ1-1	.	TGCGCCAGCAGCCCCGGATTTGGAGCGTTCTTT	CASSPGFGAFF
.	TRBV5-8	TRBJ1-5	.	TGTGCCAGCAGCTTGCCACGCTCAGGATGGGATCAGCCCCAGCATTTT	CASSLPRSGWDQPQHF
.	TRBV5-6	TRBJ2-7	.	TGTGCCAGCAGGCAGGGTAGGTCCTACGAGCAGTACTTC	CASRQGRSYEQYF
.	TRBV2	TRBJ2-7	.	TGTGCCAGCAGTGAATATACGGCGGACAGACAATACGAGCAGTACTTC	CASSEYTADRQYEQYF
.	TRBV28	TRBJ1-4	TRBD1	TGTGCCAGCAGTTTATGGGACAGGGGGCTGGAAACTAATGAAAAACTGTTTTTT	CASSLWDRGLETNEKLFF
.	TRBV9	TRBJ2-5	TRBD1	TGTGCCAGCAGCGTCCGGGACAGGGGGAGTGAGACCCAGTACTTC	CASSVRDRGSETQYF
.	TRBV6-1	TRBJ1-4	TRBD1	TGTGCCAGCAGTGAGGGACAGGGGGCTGAGAAACTGTTTTTT	CASSEGQGAEKLFF
.	TRBV6-1	TRBJ1-5	TRBD1	TGTGCCAGCACCAGCCGGGACAGGAGTCGTGCCCAGCATTTT	CASTSRDRSRAQHF
once	TRBV5-1	TRBJ2-2	TRBD1	TGCGCCAGCAGCCCCAGGGGGACCCTCTTGAACACCGGGGAGCTGTTTTTT	CASSPRGTLLNTGELFF
.	TRBV7-9	TRBJ2-3	.	TGTGCCAGCAGCTCTCCAGGGGAAGATACGCAGTATTTT	CASSSPGEDTQYF
.	TRBV5-1	TRBJ2-1	TRBD2	TGCGCCAGCAGCTTGACTAGCGGGGGCACTGAGCAGTTCTTC	CASSLTSGGTEQFF
.	TRBV2	TRBJ2-6	TRBD1	TGTGCCAGCAGTGAGGACAGGGGGAGAGGGGCCAACGTCCTGACTTTC	CASSEDRGRGANVLTF
.	TRBV5-4	TRBJ2-7	.	TGTGCCAGCAGCTTGGCGGGAGCGGCCCACGAGCAGTACTTC	CASSLAGAAHEQYF
.	TRBV25-1	TRBJ1-3	.	TGTGCCAGCAGTCATACAGCTGGAAACACCATATATTTT	CASSHTAGNTIYF
.	TRBV9	TRBJ1-1	.	TGTGCCAGCAGCGTATTCAGTGACACTGAAGCTTTCTTT	CASSVFSDTEAFF
.	TRBV27	TRBJ2-3	.	TGTGCCAGCAGTCGGGGAATAGCGATCACAGATACGCAGTATTTT	CASSRGIAITDTQYF
.	TRBV15	TRBJ1-4	.	TGTGCCACCAGCAGTTCTCATCGAGGCGAAAAACTGTTTTTT	CATSSSHRGEKLFF
.	TRBV5-4	TRBJ1-1	.	TGTGCCAGCAGCTTGGTCTCGCAGTCTGAAGCTTTCTTT	CASSLVSQSEAFF
few	TRBV6-6	TRBJ1-5	TRBD1	TGTGCCAGCAGTTACCTCACAGGGGGCTATCAGCCCCAGCATTTT	CASSYLTGGYQPQHF
.	TRBV7-9	TRBJ2-7	.	TGTGCCAGCAGCCCCACTTCGTCGGGCTACGAGCAGTACTTC	CASSPTSSGYEQYF
.	TRBV4-1	TRBJ2-3	.	TGCGCCAGCAGCCAAGGACTTACAGATACGCAGTATTTT	CASSQGLTDTQYF
.	TRBV7-3	TRBJ2-2	.	TGTGCCAGCAGCCCCCAGGGTGGGGGGTCCGGGGAGCTGTTTTTT	CASSPQGGGSGELFF
.	TRBV6-1	TRBJ2-7	.	TGTGCCAGCAACAAAGGGACTCGAAACTACGAGCAGTACTTC	CASNKGTRNYEQYF
.	TRBV30	TRBJ1-5	.	TGTGCCTGGAGTGTTAGCGACAATCAGCCCCAGCATTTT	CAWSVSDNQPQHF
.	TRBV13	TRBJ1-1	TRBD1	TGTGCCAGCAGCTCGACGGGACAGGGGGGCACTGAAGCTTTCTTT	CASSSTGQGGTEAFF
.	TRBV4-3	TRBJ2-1	TRBD2	TGCGCCAGCAGCCAAGTGGGGGGGGTTGAGCAGTTCTTC	CASSQVGGVEQFF
.	TRBV4-3	TRBJ1-4	.	TGCGCCAGCAGCCAATACAGGACCCTTGCAACTAATGAAAAACTGTTTTTT	CASSQYRTLATNEKLFF
.	TRBV10-3	TRBJ2-2	TRBD2	TGTGCCATCACAGCGGGAGGGCCGGAGACCGGGGAGCTGTTTTTT	CAITAGGPETGELFF
.	TRBV5-8	TRBJ2-3	TRBD1	TGTGCCAGCAGCTTAGGACAGGGGGCTTGGGGCACAGATACGCAGTATTTT	CASSLGQGAWGTDTQYF
.	TRBV5-1	TRBJ1-1	TRBD1	TGCGCCAGCAGCCCGGGGACAGCCCGAAATATGAACACTGAAGCTTTCTTT	CASSPGTARNMNTEAFF
.	TRBV5-4	TRBJ1-6	.	TGTGCCAGCAGCCCGGAGGGGTGGGCGTATAATTCACCCCTCCACTTT	CASSPEGWAYNSPLHF
few	TRBV5-1	TRBJ2-1	TRBD1	TGCGCCAGCAGCTTTGGCCAGGGGGTCGGGAATGAGCAGTTCTTC	CASSFGQGVGNEQFF
.	TRBV7-8	TRBJ1-1	.	TGTGCCAGCAGCTTAGCACCTATCACTGAAGCTTTCTTT	CASSLAPITEAFF
few	TRBV7-3	TRBJ2-5	.	TGTGCCAGCAGCTTAGGCTCCCAAGAGACCCAGTACTTC	CASSLGSQETQYF
once	TRBV15	TRBJ1-5	.	TGTGCCACCAGCAGATCGGGGGGGGAGGGTCAGCCCCAGCATTTT	CATSRSGGEGQPQHF
.	TRBV7-9	TRBJ2-2	TRBD2	TGTGCCAGCGGCCTAGCGGCATATCATCCCGCGAACACCGGGGAGCTGTTTTTT	CASGLAAYHPANTGELFF
.	TRBV6-6	TRBJ1-2	TRBD1	TGTGCCAGCAGTTACTGGCCGGGACAGGGGTACTATGGCTACACCTTC	CASSYWPGQGYYGYTF
.	TRBV6-5	TRBJ1-1	TRBD1	TGTGCCAGCAGTTACTCGTGGACAGGGGGCACTGAAGCTTTCTTT	CASSYSWTGGTEAFF
once	TRBV19	TRBJ1-4	.	TGTGCCAGTAGTATGGTATTCAGGCAAAAACTGTTTTTT	CASSMVFRQKLFF